A selection of T cell receptor beta chains follows, all from one sample in a study of CDR3 diversity in severe acne. In TCRdb, the PCR reads were re-called with MiXCR into one record per CDR3 protein. Found here are some 90,000 distinct CDR3 sequences, about 48% of them singletons; the top ten hold around 10%. Sequencing was performed on blood. These receptors were obtained from a male donor in good health, serving as a control. CDR3s include the opening cysteine and the closing phenylalanine or tryptophan. D genes are given only for firm matches. Some rows mark clone size as missing; the rest say once, few, many or name a class of expanded clone.

TRBV7-8,16,TRBJ2-7,medium-sized,TRBD1,TGTGCCAGCAGCTTAGTAACCGGGACAGGGGACTACGAGCAGTACTTC,CASSLVTGTGDYEQYF
TRBV29-1,12,TRBJ2-7,NA,NA,TGCAGCGCTTTACAGGGCTCCTACGAGCAGTACTTC,CSALQGSYEQYF
TRBV28,11,TRBJ1-2,NA,NA,TGTGTCAGCCCGGCAGGGGCTGGCTACACCTTC,CVSPAGAGYTF
TRBV9,14,TRBJ1-6,NA,NA,TGTGCCAGCAGCGAGTGGACGGGAAATTCACCCCTCCACTTT,CASSEWTGNSPLHF
TRBV5-1,13,TRBJ2-5,few,NA,TGCGCCAGCACCCTGGAGGGGGTAGAGACCCAGTACTTC,CASTLEGVETQYF
TRBV5-1,15,TRBJ2-1,NA,TRBD1,TGCGCCAGCAGCTTGGAGGACAGGGCCTACAATGAGCAGTTCTTC,CASSLEDRAYNEQFF
TRBV20-1,15,TRBJ1-1,NA,TRBD1,TGCAGTGCTAAAGGAGGGGGCCGAATGAACACTGAAGCTTTCTTT,CSAKGGGRMNTEAFF
TRBV2,12,TRBJ2-2,NA,NA,TGTGCCAGCAGTGGCGGCACCGGGGAGCTGTTTTTT,CASSGGTGELFF
TRBV19,13,TRBJ1-4,few,TRBD1,TGTGCCACCTCGGGACAGTCTAATGAAAAACTGTTTTTT,CATSGQSNEKLFF
TRBV10-3,14,TRBJ1-2,many,TRBD1,TGTGCCATCACTCCGGGACAGGGAGGCTATGGCTACACCTTC,CAITPGQGGYGYTF
TRBV29-1,12,TRBJ1-1,many,NA,TGCAGCGCTGAATGGGGAAATTTCGAAGCTTTCTTT,CSAEWGNFEAFF
TRBV28,14,TRBJ1-1,many,NA,TGTGCCAGCAGAATCCGGGGTAGGGCCACTGAAGCTTTCTTT,CASRIRGRATEAFF
TRBV20-1,14,TRBJ2-7,NA,TRBD1,TGCAGTGCTAGAAGACAGGGAATGGCCTACGAGCAGTACTTC,CSARRQGMAYEQYF
TRBV5-4,14,TRBJ1-1,few,NA,TGTGCCAGCAGGTTAACCTGGGGGGACACTGAAGCTTTCTTT,CASRLTWGDTEAFF
TRBV11-2,17,TRBJ2-1,many,TRBD2,TGTGCCAGCAGCTTGACTAGCGGGGGGCCCTCAGCTAATGAGCAGTTCTTC,CASSLTSGGPSANEQFF
TRBV2,12,TRBJ2-7,NA,NA,TGTGCCAGCAGCGAGGGACTCTACGAGCAGTACTTC,CASSEGLYEQYF
TRBV6-4,14,TRBJ1-6,many,NA,TGTGCCAGCAGTGACCTCGGACATAATTCACCCCTCCACTTT,CASSDLGHNSPLHF
TRBV11-2,17,TRBJ2-2,NA,NA,TGTGCCAGCAGCACTATAAAGGGCGGGCCGGTCGGCGGGGAGCTGTTTTTT,CASSTIKGGPVGGELFF
TRBV7-7,14,TRBJ2-7,NA,TRBD1,TGTGCTAGCAGCATCGGGACAGGGGACTACGAGCAGTACTTC,CASSIGTGDYEQYF
TRBV20-1,13,TRBJ1-1,NA,NA,TGCAGTGCTCAGAGGGGGGAGGACACTGAAGCTTTCTTT,CSAQRGEDTEAFF
TRBV11-2,14,TRBJ2-2,few,NA,TGTGCCAGCAGCCTCAGTCCGAACACCGGGGAGCTGTTTTTT,CASSLSPNTGELFF
TRBV5-8,14,TRBJ2-5,many,TRBD1,TGTGCCAGCAGCTTAGGACAGGGTCGGGAGACCCAGTACTTC,CASSLGQGRETQYF
TRBV7-9,12,TRBJ1-1,NA,NA,TGTGCCAGCAAGGGGGATTACACTGAAGCTTTCTTT,CASKGDYTEAFF
TRBV5-1,15,TRBJ1-1,NA,NA,TGCGCCGGCACCGAGCAGAGGGGCGGGGACACTGAAGCTTTCTTT,CAGTEQRGGDTEAFF
TRBV9,14,TRBJ1-6,NA,NA,TGTGCCAGCAGCGGCCGGGCCCTAAATTCACCCCTCCACTTT,CASSGRALNSPLHF
TRBV7-4,15,TRBJ2-5,once,TRBD2,TGTGCCAGCAGCGGTAGACTAGCAGGAGTGGAGACCCAGTACTTC,CASSGRLAGVETQYF
TRBV9,14,TRBJ2-4,few,NA,TGCGCCAGCAGCGCTAGGTTGGCCCGGGGCATTCAGTACTTC,CASSARLARGIQYF
TRBV6-2/TRBV6-3,16,TRBJ2-6,once,NA,TGTGCCAGCAGTTTTTCGGGAATGTTCGGGGCCAACGTCCTGACTTTC,CASSFSGMFGANVLTF
TRBV6-5,15,TRBJ2-7,NA,NA,TGTGCCAGCAGTTACTCTGGGCAGGCTACCTACGAGCAGTACTTC,CASSYSGQATYEQYF
TRBV29-1,13,TRBJ1-1,NA,NA,TGCAGCGTTGAAATAGCGGTGAACACTGAAGCTTTCTTT,CSVEIAVNTEAFF
TRBV6-6,13,TRBJ1-5,few,NA,TGTGCCAGCAGCAAGAGCGCGGGTCAGCCCCAGCATTTT,CASSKSAGQPQHF
TRBV20-1,15,TRBJ1-1,NA,NA,TGCAGTGCTAGAGTGCCGGGCCAGTCCTGGACTGAAGCTTTCTTT,CSARVPGQSWTEAFF
TRBV6-5,11,TRBJ2-5,NA,TRBD1,TGTGCCAGCAGTTACCCGGACAGGGAGTACTTC,CASSYPDREYF
TRBV2,16,TRBJ2-7,NA,NA,TGTGCCAGCAATCGAAGGGGCGTAGTCAGCTCCTACGAGCAGTACTTC,CASNRRGVVSSYEQYF
TRBV7-6,13,TRBJ1-2,many,NA,TGTGCCAGCAGCTTAACGGGGCGAGGTGGCTACACCTTC,CASSLTGRGGYTF
TRBV2,17,TRBJ2-7,few,TRBD2,TGTGCCAGCAGTGACGGGCTAGCGGGAAAGAGGCCCTACGAGCAGTACTTC,CASSDGLAGKRPYEQYF
TRBV29-1,13,TRBJ1-3,NA,NA,TGCGGCGTTAGGGCGAGCTCTGGAAACACCATATATTTT,CGVRASSGNTIYF
TRBV5-1,13,TRBJ2-2,NA,TRBD1,TGCGCCAGCGGGGACAGAATCACCGGGGAGCTGTTTTTT,CASGDRITGELFF
TRBV5-1,14,TRBJ2-5,many,TRBD1,TGCGCCAGCAGCTTCTGGGACAGGGAAGAGACCCAGTACTTC,CASSFWDREETQYF
TRBV12-3/TRBV12-4,14,TRBJ1-1,NA,NA,TGTGCCAGCTCCTCGGCACCCTTGAACACTGAAGCTTTCTTT,CASSSAPLNTEAFF
TRBV10-3,16,TRBJ1-2,many,TRBD1,TGTGCCATCAGTGAGGTAGAGGGGGCAGTTCCCTATGGCTACACCTTC,CAISEVEGAVPYGYTF
TRBV6-5,16,TRBJ2-4,many,NA,TGTGCCAGCAGCGAAAGCGGGACACGCCCCAAAAACATTCAGTACTTC,CASSESGTRPKNIQYF
TRBV2,15,TRBJ2-7,NA,TRBD1,TGTGCCAGCAGTTTTGGACAGGGGGGGAACTACGAGCAGTACTTC,CASSFGQGGNYEQYF
TRBV20-1,13,TRBJ1-6,many,NA,TGCAGTGCCCCGTTTCAGGGCAATTCACCCCTCCACTTT,CSAPFQGNSPLHF